This entry lists 8 T cell receptor beta chains sequenced from one sample in a study of cytomegalovirus exposure and HLA in healthy donors. The PCR made use of 60 Vbeta and 13 Jbeta primers. Libraries were prepared by immunoSEQ multiplex PCR; TCRdb keeps only in-frame clonotypes and omits some of them. The sample contains more than 95,000 clones, about four fifths of which appear only once. Material: PBMCs. The receptors here all came from a woman in her forties in good health and CMV-seropositive.

The chain combines TRBV11-2 with TRBJ2-7; 7 positions agree with TRBD2. V was pared by 2 bases and J by 2 bases, with 3 bases of the junction left unmatched. The CDR3 consists of 14 residues. Germline V gene lookup returns CDR1 SGHAT and CDR2 FQNNGV. CDR3 DNA: TGTGCCAGCAGCTTACTCAGCGGGACCTACGAGCAGTACTTC. As protein: CASSLLSGTYEQYF. The full variable domain, with the rest looked up from reference TRBV11-2 and TRBJ2-7, is EAGVAQSPRYKIIEKRQSVAFWCNPISGHATLYWYQQILGQGPKLLIQFQNNGVVDDSQLPKDRFSAERLKGVDSTLKIQPAKLEDSAVYLCASSLLSGTYEQYFGPGTRLTVT.

This clone has only a few counts. The CDR3 DNA is TGTGCCAGCAGCCCCCGGTCTGAAGCTTTCTTT. Translated, it gives CASSPRSEAFF. The rearrangement links TRBV7-2 to TRBJ1-1, with D uncertain. This CDR3 is built from 11 residues. V was clipped by 5 bases and J by 6 bases, with 7 bases between them. The germline gives CDR1 SGHTA, CDR2 FQGNSA. Variable domain in full (rest from reference TRBV7-2 and TRBJ1-1): GAGVSQSPSNKVTEKGKDVELRCDPISGHTALYWYRQSLGQGLEFLIYFQGNSAPDKSGLPSDRFSAERTGGSVSTLTIQRTQQEDSAVYLCASSPRSEAFFGQGTRLTVV.

The V call is TRBV6-5, the J call TRBJ2-5; 12 bases map to TRBD2. The J call may be incorrect, as the DNA end agrees better with TRBJ2-7. The CDR3 has 15 residues. Germline V gives CDR1 MNHEY, CDR2 SVGAGI. CDR3: CASTQTSGSFYEQYF. CDR3 DNA: TGTGCCAGCACCCAGACTAGCGGGAGTTTTTACGAGCAGTACTTC.

The chain carries TRBV7-3 and TRBJ2-6; 8 positions match TRBD1. The CDR3 loop spans 16 amino acids. The V gene's germline CDR1 is SGHTA and CDR2 FQGTGA. With 4 bases clipped from V and 4 bases from J, the junction kept 6 bases outside the gene matches. CDR3 in amino acids: CASSSGQGAGANVLTF. The CDR3 nucleotides are TGTGCCAGCAGCTCAGGACAGGGTGCCGGGGCCAACGTCCTGACTTTC. Filled out from reference TRBV7-3 and TRBJ2-6, the complete variable domain reads GAGVSQTPSNKVTEKGKYVELRCDPISGHTALYWYRQSLGQGPEFLIYFQGTGAADDSGLPNDRFFAVRPEGSVSTLKIQRTERGDSAVYLCASSSGQGAGANVLTFGAGSRLTVL.

V usage is TRBV4-3 and J usage is TRBJ2-7; the D gene is possibly TRBD1 (6 bases). The V end was cut by 4 bases, the J end by 1 base, with 14 bases between. The length of the CDR3 is 15 residues. The germline V gene encodes CDR1 LGHNA and CDR2 YSLEER. DNA for the CDR3: TGCGCCAGCAGCCCTGAGTTAGGGGGTTCCTACGAGCAGTACTTC. Encoded protein: CASSPELGGSYEQYF.

The chain is built from TRBV7-2 and TRBJ2-3; D uncertain. The ends were cut back, 0 bases at V and 0 bases at J, with 13 bases in the middle. The CDR3 runs 17 residues. Germline V gene lookup returns CDR1 SGHTA and CDR2 FQGNSA. CDR3 amino acids: CASSLAIRQTSTDTQYF. The CDR3, as DNA: TGTGCCAGCAGCTTAGCGATTCGACAAACTAGCACAGATACGCAGTATTTT.

The rearrangement uses TRBV15 and TRBJ1-5; maybe TRBD1 (5 bases). Germline loops: CDR1 LNHNV, CDR2 YYDKDF (reference sequence). V dropped 4 bases and J dropped 0 bases, with 16 bases sitting between them. This CDR3 contains 17 residues. This chain's CDR3 is CATSISGQIYSNQPQHF. The CDR3, as DNA: TGTGCCACCAGCATTTCCGGACAAATATATAGCAATCAGCCCCAGCATTTT.

The chain has TRBV28 and TRBJ2-1; 9 bases match TRBD1. CDR3 size: 16 residues. Germline CDR1 and CDR2: MDHEN and SYDVKM. The V segment lost 3 bases and the J segment 2 bases; nucleotides outside the gene matches: 5. The CDR3 DNA reads as TGTGCCAGCAGTTTGGTAGGACAGGGGCCCTACAATGAGCAGTTCTTC. Residues: CASSLVGQGPYNEQFF.